This T cell receptor beta chain was captured by sequencing in a study of graft-versus-host responses after intestinal transplantation. Note on this clone: The target antigen is unknown.

The germline V gene has CDR1 ENHRY and CDR2 SYGVKD. Trimming stripped 0 bases from V and 5 bases from J, with 4 bases between. This CDR3 is built from 12 residues. Measured with immunoSEQ multiplex PCR; TCRdb has only the in-frame clones, and not every one. Of some 76,000 clones detected, around 87% appear once; the ten largest clones hold about 8%. The sequencing here drew on unstimulated CD8+ T cells sorted from spleen or lymph node cells, taken before transplant. The chain has TRBV10-3 and TRBJ2-5; D is ambiguous. This clonotype was obtained from a human donor who was the organ donor for an intestinal transplant. CDR3 DNA sequence: TGTGCCATCAGTGAGTCTGGTGAGACCCAGTACTTC. It translates to CAISESGETQYF.